Below are 10 T cell receptor beta chains sequenced from a single sample in a study of graft-versus-host responses after intestinal transplantation. TCRdb keeps only in-frame clones here, not all; method: immunoSEQ multiplex PCR. The sample has under 20,000 clones, 86% seen once; the top ten hold 8% to 9.5%. The material sequenced was PBMCs, taken approximately 33 weeks after intestinal transplant. These receptor sequences come from a human patient who received an intestinal transplant, so some T cells may come from the graft donor.

The chain recombines TRBV27 with TRBJ2-7; D gene unclear. V shed 0 bases and J shed 6 bases, with 12 bases lying between them. Germline-derived CDR1 and CDR2 are MNHEY and SMNVEV (reference sequence). The CDR3 loop spans 14 amino acids. CDR3 bases: TGTGCCAGCAGTTTATCAGTGGGGTTAGGCGAGCAGTACTTC. Encoded protein: CASSLSVGLGEQYF.

V usage is TRBV7-9 and J usage is TRBJ2-1; 9 nucleotides match TRBD2. CDR1 SEHNR and CDR2 FQNEAQ come from the germline V gene (reference sequence). J gave up 8 bases and V 3 bases, and 8 bases lay outside the gene matches. This CDR3 has 15 amino acids. The CDR3 spells CASSLSGGLGDEQFF. CDR3 sequence (DNA): TGTGCCAGCAGCTTGAGCGGGGGGCTAGGTGATGAGCAGTTCTTC.

V and J are TRBV4-1 and TRBJ2-2; D may correspond to TRBD1 or TRBD2 (5 bases each). The germline V gene encodes CDR1 MGHRA and CDR2 YSYEKL. Between the trimmed V and J ends, which lost 6 bases and 5 bases, there was a span of 16 bases. This CDR3 comprises 15 residues. CDR3 bases: TGCGCCAGCAGGAGGGGCCAAGATGGGACCGGGGAGCTGTTTTTT. The encoded protein is CASRRGQDGTGELFF.

Here the CDR3 reads CASSFRGPDEQYF. The CDR3 region has the DNA TGTGCCAGCAGTTTCCGGGGGCCTGACGAGCAGTACTTC. This sequence joins TRBV6-1 and TRBJ2-7; the D call may be TRBD1 or TRBD2 (6 bases each). The CDR3 spans 13 residues. With 5 bases removed from V and 5 bases from J, the gap between germline ends came to 13 bases. Germline CDR1 and CDR2: MNHNS and SASEGT.

This chain links TRBV2 with TRBJ2-1; a possible D gene is TRBD2 (6 bases). Deletions cut 6 bases from V and 6 bases from J, with 15 bases between. The CDR3 is made up of 14 amino acids. Germline V CDR1 and CDR2: SNHLY, FYNNEI. The CDR3 loop reads CASRKSLGGNEQFF. The CDR3 DNA follows: TGTGCCAGCAGGAAGTCCCTGGGGGGCAATGAGCAGTTCTTC.

The rearrangement joins TRBV12-5 to TRBJ2-1, with 10 bases lining up with TRBD1. V dropped 3 bases and J dropped 7; count of bases not matched to a gene: 6. The CDR3 runs 15 residues. Germline CDR1 is LGHNT and CDR2 is FRNRAP. CDR3 protein: CASGFYGTGVNEQFF. DNA of the CDR3: TGTGCTAGTGGTTTCTATGGGACAGGGGTTAATGAGCAGTTCTTC.

This chain connects TRBV4-1 to TRBJ1-4; 7 nucleotides line up with TRBD1. Trimming took 1 base from V and 7 from J; bases not matched to a gene: 9. Germline-derived CDR1 and CDR2 are MGHRA and YSYEKL. The CDR3 spans 16 residues. CDR3 sequence (DNA): TGCGCCAGCAGCCAAGTATCAACAAGGGGGCCTGAAAAACTGTTTTTT. Protein sequence: CASSQVSTRGPEKLFF.

V is TRBV19 and J is TRBJ2-7; 9 bases agree with TRBD1. Germline V CDR1 and CDR2: LNHDA, SQIVND (reference sequence). With V trimmed by 9 bases and J by 0 bases, 12 bases remained unmatched. The CDR3 has 16 residues. The CDR3 sequence is CASRPSRGQGSYEQYF. CDR3 nucleotide sequence: TGTGCCAGCAGACCCTCTAGGGGACAGGGCTCCTACGAGCAGTACTTC.

The rearrangement uses TRBV19 and TRBJ1-4; D is ambiguous. The V end lost 3 bases, the J end lost 0 bases, and 8 bases lay between the germline ends. Germline V gene data show CDR1 as LNHDA and CDR2 as SQIVND (reference sequence). CDR3 length equals 15 residues. The CDR3 DNA sequence: TGTGCCAGTAGTATCCTAGTTGCAACTAATGAAAAACTGTTTTTT. It is translated as CASSILVATNEKLFF.

In DNA, the CDR3 is TGTGCCAGTAGTAAGAGGGGTAAGAACGAGCAGTACTTC. It is translated as CASSKRGKNEQYF. The V gene is TRBV19, the J gene TRBJ2-7; possibly TRBD1 or TRBD2 for D (5 bases each). This CDR3 comprises 13 residues. The germline V gene encodes CDR1 LNHDA and CDR2 SQIVND (reference sequence). Trimming left V 4 bases short and J 5 bases short, with 12 bases between.